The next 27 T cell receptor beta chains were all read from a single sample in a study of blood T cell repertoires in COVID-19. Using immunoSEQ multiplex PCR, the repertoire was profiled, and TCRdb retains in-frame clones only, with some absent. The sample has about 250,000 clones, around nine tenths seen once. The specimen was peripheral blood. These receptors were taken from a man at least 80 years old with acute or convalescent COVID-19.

CDR3 loop: CASSRQGSKETQYF. The CDR3 DNA reads as TGTGCCAGCTCCCGACAGGGATCCAAGGAGACCCAGTACTTC. This sequence joins TRBV18 and TRBJ2-5, with TRBD1 identical over 7 bases. J lost 5 bases, V lost 6 bases, and 9 bases had no gene match. Germline V lookup: CDR1 KGHSH, CDR2 LQKENI. The CDR3 is made up of 14 amino acids.

This chain's CDR3 is CASGTGQLFSGNTIYF. The CDR3 nucleotides read TGCGCCAGCGGTACGGGACAGCTATTCTCTGGAAACACCATATATTTT. The chain is built from TRBV5-1 and TRBJ1-3; 7 bases fit TRBD1. Per the germline V gene, CDR1 is SGHRS and CDR2 is YFSETQ. The CDR3 totals 16 residues. V gave up 7 bases and J gave up 0 bases; unmatched junction bases: 10. The full variable domain, in which reference TRBV5-1 and TRBJ1-3 provide the parts outside the CDR3, is KAGVTQTPRYLIKTRGQQVTLSCSPISGHRSVSWYQQTPGQGLQFLFEYFSETQRNKGNFPGRFSGRQFSNSRSEMNVSTLELGDSALYLCASGTGQLFSGNTIYFGEGSWLTVV.

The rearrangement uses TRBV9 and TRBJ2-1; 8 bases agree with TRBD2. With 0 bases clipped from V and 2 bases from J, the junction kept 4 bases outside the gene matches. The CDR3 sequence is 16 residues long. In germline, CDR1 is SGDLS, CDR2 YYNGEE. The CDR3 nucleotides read TGTGCCAGCAGCGTAGGTAGCGGGGCCACCTACAATGAGCAGTTCTTC. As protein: CASSVGSGATYNEQFF.

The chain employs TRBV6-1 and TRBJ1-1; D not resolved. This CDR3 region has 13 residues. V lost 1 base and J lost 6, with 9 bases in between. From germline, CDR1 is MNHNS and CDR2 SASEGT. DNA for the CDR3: TGTGCCAGCAGTGAAGTCGGGAGGCCTGAAGCTTTCTTT. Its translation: CASSEVGRPEAFF.

CDR3 sequence reads: CASSPHGLAGGGEQYF. The DNA of the CDR3 is TGCGCCAGCAGCCCCCACGGGCTAGCGGGAGGAGGCGAGCAGTACTTC. The J gene is TRBJ2-7, the V gene TRBV5-1, with 11 nucleotides matching TRBD2. The V segment lost 4 bases and the J segment 6 bases; nucleotides outside the gene matches: 12. Germline lookup yields CDR1 SGHRS and CDR2 YFSETQ. This CDR3 has 16 residues.

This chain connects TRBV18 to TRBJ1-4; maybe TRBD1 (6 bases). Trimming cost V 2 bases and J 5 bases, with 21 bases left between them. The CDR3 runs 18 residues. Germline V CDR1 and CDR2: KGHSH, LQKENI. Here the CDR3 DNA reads TGTGCCAGCTCACCAAATTCAGGGGTTAGCTACTACAATGAAAAACTGTTTTTT. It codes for CASSPNSGVSYYNEKLFF.

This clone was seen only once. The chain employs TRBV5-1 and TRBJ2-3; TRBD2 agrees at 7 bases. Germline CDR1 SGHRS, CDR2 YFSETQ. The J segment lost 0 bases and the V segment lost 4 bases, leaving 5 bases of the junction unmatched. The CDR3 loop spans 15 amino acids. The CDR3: CASSPGRSSTDTQYF. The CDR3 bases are TGCGCCAGCAGCCCCGGGAGGTCTAGCACAGATACGCAGTATTTT.

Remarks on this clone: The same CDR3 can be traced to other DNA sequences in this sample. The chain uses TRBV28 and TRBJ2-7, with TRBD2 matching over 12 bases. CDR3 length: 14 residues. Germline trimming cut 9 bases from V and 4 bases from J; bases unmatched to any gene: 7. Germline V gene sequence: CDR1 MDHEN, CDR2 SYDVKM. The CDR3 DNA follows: TGTGCCAGTTCCCGGACTAGCGGGACGTACGAGCAGTACTTC. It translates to CASSRTSGTYEQYF. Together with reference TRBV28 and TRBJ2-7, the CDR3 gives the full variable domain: DVKVTQSSRYLVKRTGEKVFLECVQDMDHENMFWYRQDPGLGLRLIYFSYDVKMKEKGDIPEGYSVSREKKERFSLILESASTNQTSMYLCASSRTSGTYEQYFGPGTRLTVT.

The CDR3 DNA sequence: TGTGCCAGTAATAGCGGGTCCTACTACGAGCAGTACTTC. Protein product: CASNSGSYYEQYF. The chain joins TRBV28 to TRBJ2-7; 7 bases are shared with TRBD2. The CDR3 runs to 13 residues. V was clipped by 9 bases and J by 3 bases; unmatched bases: 8. Germline loops: CDR1 MDHEN, CDR2 SYDVKM.

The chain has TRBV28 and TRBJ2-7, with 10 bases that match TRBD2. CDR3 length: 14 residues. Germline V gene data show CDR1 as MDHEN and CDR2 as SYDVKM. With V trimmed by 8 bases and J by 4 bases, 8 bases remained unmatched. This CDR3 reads CASRTSGMRYEQYF. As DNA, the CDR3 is TGTGCCAGCCGTACTAGCGGGATGCGGTACGAGCAGTACTTC.

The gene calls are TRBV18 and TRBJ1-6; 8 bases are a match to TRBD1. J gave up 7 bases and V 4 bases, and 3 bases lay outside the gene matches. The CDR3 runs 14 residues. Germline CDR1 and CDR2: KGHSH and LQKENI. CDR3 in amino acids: CASSLDRANSPLHF. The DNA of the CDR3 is TGTGCCAGCTCACTGGACAGGGCCAATTCACCCCTCCACTTT.

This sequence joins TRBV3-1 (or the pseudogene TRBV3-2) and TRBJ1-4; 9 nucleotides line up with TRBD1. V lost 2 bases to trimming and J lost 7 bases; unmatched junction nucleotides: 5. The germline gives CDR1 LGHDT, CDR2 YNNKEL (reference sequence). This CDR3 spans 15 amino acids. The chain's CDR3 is CASSQMPGQGEKLFF. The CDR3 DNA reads TGTGCCAGCAGCCAAATGCCGGGACAGGGTGAAAAACTGTTTTTT.

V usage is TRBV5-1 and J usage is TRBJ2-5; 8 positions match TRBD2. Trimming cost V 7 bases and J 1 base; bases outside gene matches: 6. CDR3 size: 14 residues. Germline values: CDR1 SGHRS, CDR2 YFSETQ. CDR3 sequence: CASRSGDFQETQYF. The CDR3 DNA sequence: TGCGCCAGCCGTAGCGGGGACTTCCAAGAGACCCAGTACTTC.

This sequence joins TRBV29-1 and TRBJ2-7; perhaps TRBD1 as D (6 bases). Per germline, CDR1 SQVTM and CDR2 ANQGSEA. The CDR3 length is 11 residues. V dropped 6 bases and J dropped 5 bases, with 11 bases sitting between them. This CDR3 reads CSVQNRDEQYF. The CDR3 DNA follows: TGCAGCGTCCAAAACAGGGACGAGCAGTACTTC.

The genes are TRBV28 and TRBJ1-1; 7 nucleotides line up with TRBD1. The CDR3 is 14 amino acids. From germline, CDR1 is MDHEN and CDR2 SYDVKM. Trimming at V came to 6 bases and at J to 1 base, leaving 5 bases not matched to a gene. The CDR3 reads CASRTGQANTEAFF. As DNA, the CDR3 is TGTGCCAGCAGAACCGGACAGGCGAACACTGAAGCTTTCTTT.

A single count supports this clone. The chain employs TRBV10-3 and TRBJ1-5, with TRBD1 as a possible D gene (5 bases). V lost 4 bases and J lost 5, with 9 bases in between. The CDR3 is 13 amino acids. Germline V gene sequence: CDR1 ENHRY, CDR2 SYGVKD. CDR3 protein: CAISGGSHQPQHF. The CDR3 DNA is TGTGCCATCAGTGGGGGCAGTCATCAGCCCCAGCATTTT.

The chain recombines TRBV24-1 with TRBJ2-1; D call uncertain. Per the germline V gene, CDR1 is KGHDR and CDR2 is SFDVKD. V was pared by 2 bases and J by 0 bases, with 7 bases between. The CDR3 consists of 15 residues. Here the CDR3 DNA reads TGTGCCACCAGTGATTATCCCAGCTCCTACAATGAGCAGTTCTTC. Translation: CATSDYPSSYNEQFF.

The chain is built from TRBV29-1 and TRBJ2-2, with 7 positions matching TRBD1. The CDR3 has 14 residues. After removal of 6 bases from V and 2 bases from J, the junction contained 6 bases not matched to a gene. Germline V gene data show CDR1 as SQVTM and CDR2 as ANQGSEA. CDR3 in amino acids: CSVTGTVNTGELFF. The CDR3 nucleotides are TGCAGCGTGACCGGGACAGTAAACACCGGGGAGCTGTTTTTT.

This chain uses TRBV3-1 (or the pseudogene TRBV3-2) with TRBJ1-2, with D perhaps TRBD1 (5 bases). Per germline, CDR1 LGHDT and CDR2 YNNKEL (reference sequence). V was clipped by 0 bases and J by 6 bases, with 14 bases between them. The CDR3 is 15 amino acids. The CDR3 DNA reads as TGTGCCAGCAGCCAAGATCCAGGGCTTTCGCATGGCTACACCTTC. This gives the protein CASSQDPGLSHGYTF.

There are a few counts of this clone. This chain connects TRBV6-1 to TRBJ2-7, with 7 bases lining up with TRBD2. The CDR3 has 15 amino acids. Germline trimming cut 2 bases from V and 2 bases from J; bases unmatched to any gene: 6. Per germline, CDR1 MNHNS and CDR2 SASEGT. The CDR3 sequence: CASSEWPSGAYEQYF. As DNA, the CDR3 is TGTGCCAGCAGTGAATGGCCTAGCGGAGCCTACGAGCAGTACTTC.

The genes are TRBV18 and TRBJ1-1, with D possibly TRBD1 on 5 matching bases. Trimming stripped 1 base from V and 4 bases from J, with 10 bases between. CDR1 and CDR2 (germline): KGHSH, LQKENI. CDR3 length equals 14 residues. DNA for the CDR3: TGTGCCAGCTCACCACGGAGGGGCGGCACTGAAGCTTTCTTT. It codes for CASSPRRGGTEAFF.

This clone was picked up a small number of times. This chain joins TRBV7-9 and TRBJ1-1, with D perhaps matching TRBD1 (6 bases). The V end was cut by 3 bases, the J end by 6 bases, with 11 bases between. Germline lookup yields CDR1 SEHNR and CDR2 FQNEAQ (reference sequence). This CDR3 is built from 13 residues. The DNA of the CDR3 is TGTGCCAGCAGCTTGCAGGGGACGTCTGAAGCTTTCTTT. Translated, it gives CASSLQGTSEAFF.

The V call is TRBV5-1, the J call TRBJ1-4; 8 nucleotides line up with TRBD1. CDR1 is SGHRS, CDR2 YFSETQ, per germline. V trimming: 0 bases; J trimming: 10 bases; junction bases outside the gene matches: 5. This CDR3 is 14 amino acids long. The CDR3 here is CASSLGQGPGKLFF. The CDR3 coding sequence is TGCGCCAGCAGCTTGGGACAGGGGCCGGGAAAACTGTTTTTT.

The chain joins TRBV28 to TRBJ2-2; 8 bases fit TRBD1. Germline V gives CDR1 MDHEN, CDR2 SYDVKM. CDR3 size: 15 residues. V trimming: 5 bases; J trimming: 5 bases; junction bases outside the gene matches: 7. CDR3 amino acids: CASSPGQGGTGELFF. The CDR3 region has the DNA TGTGCCAGCAGTCCCGGACAGGGAGGAACCGGGGAGCTGTTTTTT.

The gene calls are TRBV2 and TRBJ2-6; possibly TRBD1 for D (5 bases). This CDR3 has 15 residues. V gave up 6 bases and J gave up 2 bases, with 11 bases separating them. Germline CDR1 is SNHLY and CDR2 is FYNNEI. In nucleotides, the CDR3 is TGTGCCAGCAGCCAACTGACAGCTGGGGCCAACGTCCTGACTTTC. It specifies CASSQLTAGANVLTF.

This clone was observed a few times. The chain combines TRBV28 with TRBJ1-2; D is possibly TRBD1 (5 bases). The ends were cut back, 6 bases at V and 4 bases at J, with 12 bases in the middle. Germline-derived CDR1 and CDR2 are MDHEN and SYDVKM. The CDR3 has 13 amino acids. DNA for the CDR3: TGTGCCAGCAGGAAGACAGCTCTCTATGGCTACACCTTC. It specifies CASRKTALYGYTF.

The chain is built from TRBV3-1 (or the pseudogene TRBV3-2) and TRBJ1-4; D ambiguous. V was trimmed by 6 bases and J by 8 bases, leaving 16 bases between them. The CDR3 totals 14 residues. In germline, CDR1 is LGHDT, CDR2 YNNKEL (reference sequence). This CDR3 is CASSQSWLYEKLFF. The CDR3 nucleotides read TGTGCCAGCAGTCAGTCATGGTTGTACGAAAAACTGTTTTTT.